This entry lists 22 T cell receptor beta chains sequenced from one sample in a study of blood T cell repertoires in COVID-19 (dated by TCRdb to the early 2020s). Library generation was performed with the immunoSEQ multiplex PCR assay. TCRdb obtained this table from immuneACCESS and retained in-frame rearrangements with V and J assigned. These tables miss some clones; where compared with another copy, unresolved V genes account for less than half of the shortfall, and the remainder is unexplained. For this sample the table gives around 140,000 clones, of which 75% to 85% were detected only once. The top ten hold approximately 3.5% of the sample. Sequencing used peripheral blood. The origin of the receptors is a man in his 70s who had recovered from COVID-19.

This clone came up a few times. CDR3 in DNA: TGTGCCAGCAGCTACAGGGTCACTAGCACAGATACGCAGTATTTT. Protein: CASSYRVTSTDTQYF. The chain combines TRBV5-6 with TRBJ2-3; possible D gene TRBD1, 6 bases. V lost 3 bases and J lost 0, with 11 bases in between. The germline gives CDR1 SGHDT, CDR2 YYEEEE. This CDR3 comprises 15 residues. The full variable domain, completed using reference TRBV5-6 and TRBJ2-3, is DAGVTQSPTHLIKTRGQQVTLRCSPKSGHDTVSWYQQALGQGPQFIFQYYEEEERQRGNFPDRFSGHQFPNYSSELNVNALLLGDSALYLCASSYRVTSTDTQYFGPGTRLTVL.

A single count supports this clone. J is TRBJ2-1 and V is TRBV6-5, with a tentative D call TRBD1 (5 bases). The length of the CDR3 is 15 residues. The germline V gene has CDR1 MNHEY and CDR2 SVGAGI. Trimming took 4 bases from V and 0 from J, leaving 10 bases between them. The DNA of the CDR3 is TGTGCCAGCAGTTTGACAGACCCCTCCTACAATGAGCAGTTCTTC. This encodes CASSLTDPSYNEQFF.

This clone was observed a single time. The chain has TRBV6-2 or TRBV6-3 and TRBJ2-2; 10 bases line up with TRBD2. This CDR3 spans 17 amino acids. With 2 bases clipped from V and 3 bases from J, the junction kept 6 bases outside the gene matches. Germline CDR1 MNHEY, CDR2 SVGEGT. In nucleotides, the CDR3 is TGTGCCAGCAGTTACCCCAGCGGGAGGGGCGACACCGGGGAGCTGTTTTTT. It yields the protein CASSYPSGRGDTGELFF.

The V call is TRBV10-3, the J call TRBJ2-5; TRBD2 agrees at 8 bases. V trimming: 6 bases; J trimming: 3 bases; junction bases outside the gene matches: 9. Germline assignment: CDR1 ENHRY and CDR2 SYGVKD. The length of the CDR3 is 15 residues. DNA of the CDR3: TGTGCCATCAGGAGTACGGGAGGGGTAAAAGAGACCCAGTACTTC. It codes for CAIRSTGGVKETQYF.

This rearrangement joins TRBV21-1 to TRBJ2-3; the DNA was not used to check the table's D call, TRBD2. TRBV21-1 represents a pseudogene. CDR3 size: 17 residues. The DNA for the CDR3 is TGTGCCAGCAGCTTACGGAGACGTAAACGGAGCACAGATACGCAGTATTTT. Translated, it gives CASSLRRRKRSTDTQYF.

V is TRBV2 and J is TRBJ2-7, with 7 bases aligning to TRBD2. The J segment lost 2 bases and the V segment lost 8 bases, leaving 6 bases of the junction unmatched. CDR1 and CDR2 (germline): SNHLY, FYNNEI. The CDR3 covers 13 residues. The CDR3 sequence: CASVGGGAYEQYF. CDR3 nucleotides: TGTGCCAGCGTCGGGGGAGGGGCCTACGAGCAGTACTTC.

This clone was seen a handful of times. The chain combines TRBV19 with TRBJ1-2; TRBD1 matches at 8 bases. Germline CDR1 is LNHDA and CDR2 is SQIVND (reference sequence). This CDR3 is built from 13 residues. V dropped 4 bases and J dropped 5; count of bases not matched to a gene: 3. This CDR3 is CASSKDRDYGYTF. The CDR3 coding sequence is TGTGCCAGTAGTAAGGACAGGGATTATGGCTACACCTTC.

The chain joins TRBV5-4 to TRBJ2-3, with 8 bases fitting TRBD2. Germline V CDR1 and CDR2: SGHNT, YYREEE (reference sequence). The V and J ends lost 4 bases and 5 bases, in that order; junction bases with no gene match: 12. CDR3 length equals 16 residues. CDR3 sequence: CASSTAFSGKGDTQYF. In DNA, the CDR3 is TGTGCCAGCAGCACTGCGTTTAGCGGGAAAGGAGATACGCAGTATTTT.

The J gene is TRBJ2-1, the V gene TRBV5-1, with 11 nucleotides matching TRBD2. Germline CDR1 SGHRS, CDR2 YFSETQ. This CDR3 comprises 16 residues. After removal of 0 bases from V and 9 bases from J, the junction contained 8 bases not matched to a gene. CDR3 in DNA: TGCGCCAGCAGCTTGGCCCGACTAGCGGGACCGGGTGAGCAGTTCTTC. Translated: CASSLARLAGPGEQFF.

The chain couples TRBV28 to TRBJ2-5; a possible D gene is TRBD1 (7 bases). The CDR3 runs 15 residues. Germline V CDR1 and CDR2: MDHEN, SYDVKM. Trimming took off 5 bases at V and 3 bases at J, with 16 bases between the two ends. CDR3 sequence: CASSPRGTAEETQYF. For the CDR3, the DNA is TGTGCCAGCAGTCCACGCGGGACAGCAGAAGAGACCCAGTACTTC.

The CDR3 DNA follows: TGTGCCAGCAGCTTAACTAGCGGATCCTACGAGCAGTACTTC. Translation: CASSLTSGSYEQYF. The chain is built from TRBV7-9 and TRBJ2-7; TRBD2 aligns across 8 bases. With V trimmed by 2 bases and J by 1 base, 1 base remained unmatched. Germline V gives CDR1 SEHNR, CDR2 FQNEAQ (reference sequence). This CDR3 is 14 amino acids long.

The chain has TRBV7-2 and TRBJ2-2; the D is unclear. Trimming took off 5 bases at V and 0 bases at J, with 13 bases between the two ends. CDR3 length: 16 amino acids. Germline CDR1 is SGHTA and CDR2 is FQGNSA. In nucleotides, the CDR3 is TGTGCCAGCAGCCTGTGGGCAGCTGCGAACACCGGGGAGCTGTTTTTT. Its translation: CASSLWAAANTGELFF.

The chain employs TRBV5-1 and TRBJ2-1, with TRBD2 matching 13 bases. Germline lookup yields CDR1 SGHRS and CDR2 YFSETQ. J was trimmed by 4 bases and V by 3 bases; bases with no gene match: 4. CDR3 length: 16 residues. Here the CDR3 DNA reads TGCGCCAGCAGCTGGACTAGCGGGAGAGTATACAATGAGCAGTTCTTC. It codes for CASSWTSGRVYNEQFF.

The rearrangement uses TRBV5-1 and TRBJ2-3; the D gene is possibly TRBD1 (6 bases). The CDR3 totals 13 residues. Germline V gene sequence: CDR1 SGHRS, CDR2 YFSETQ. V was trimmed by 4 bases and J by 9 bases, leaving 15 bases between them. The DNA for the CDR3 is TGCGCCAGCAGCAAAACAGGGTCGGAGACGCAGTATTTT. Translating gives CASSKTGSETQYF.

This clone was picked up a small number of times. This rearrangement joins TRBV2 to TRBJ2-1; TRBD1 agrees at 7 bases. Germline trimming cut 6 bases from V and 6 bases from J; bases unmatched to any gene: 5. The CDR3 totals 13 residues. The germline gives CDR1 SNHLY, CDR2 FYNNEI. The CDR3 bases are TGTGCCAGCAGAGGGGACAGCATCAATGAGCAGTTCTTC. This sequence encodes CASRGDSINEQFF.

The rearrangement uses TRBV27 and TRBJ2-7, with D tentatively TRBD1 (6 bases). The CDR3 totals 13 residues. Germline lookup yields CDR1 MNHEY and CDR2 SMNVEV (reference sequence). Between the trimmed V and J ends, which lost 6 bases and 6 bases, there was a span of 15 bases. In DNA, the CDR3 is TGTGCCAGCAGCGCACAGGGCTCAGTCGAGCAGTACTTC. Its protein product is CASSAQGSVEQYF.

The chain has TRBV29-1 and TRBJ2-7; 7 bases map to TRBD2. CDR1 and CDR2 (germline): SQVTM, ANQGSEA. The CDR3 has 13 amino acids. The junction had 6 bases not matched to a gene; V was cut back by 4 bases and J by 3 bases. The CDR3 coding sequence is TGCAGCGTTGCAAGCGGGACTATCTACGAGCAGTACTTC. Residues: CSVASGTIYEQYF.

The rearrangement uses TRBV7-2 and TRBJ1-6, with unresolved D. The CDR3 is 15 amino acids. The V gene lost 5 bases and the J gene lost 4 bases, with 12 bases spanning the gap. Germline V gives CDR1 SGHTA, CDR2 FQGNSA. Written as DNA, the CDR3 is TGTGCCAGCAGCCAAGCACCGACATATAATTCACCCCTCCACTTT. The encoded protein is CASSQAPTYNSPLHF.

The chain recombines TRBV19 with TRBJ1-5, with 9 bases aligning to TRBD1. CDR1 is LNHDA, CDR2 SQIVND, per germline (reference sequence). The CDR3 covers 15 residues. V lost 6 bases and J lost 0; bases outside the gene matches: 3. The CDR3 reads CASRGQGHSNQPQHF. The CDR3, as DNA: TGTGCCAGTAGGGGACAGGGACATAGCAATCAGCCCCAGCATTTT.

CDR3 bases: TGTGCCAGCAGTGAAGGGACAGCCTACGAGCAGTACTTC. Translating gives CASSEGTAYEQYF. The J gene is TRBJ2-7, the V gene TRBV6-1; D perhaps matches TRBD1 (6 bases). Per the germline V gene, CDR1 is MNHNS and CDR2 is SASEGT. This CDR3 has 13 amino acids. V dropped 1 base and J dropped 2 bases, with 6 bases sitting between them.

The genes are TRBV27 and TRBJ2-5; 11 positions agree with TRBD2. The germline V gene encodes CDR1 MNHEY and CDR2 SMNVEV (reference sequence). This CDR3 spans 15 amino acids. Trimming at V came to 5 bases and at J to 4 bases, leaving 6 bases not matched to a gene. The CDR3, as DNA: TGTGCCAGCAGTCGTAGCGGGAGGGCCGGAGAGACCCAGTACTTC. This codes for CASSRSGRAGETQYF.

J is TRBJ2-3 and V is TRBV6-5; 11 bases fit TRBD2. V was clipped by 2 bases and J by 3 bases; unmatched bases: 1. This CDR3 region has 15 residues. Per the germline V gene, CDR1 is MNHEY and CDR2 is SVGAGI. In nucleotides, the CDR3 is TGTGCCAGCAGTTACGCTAGCGGGAGGACAGATACGCAGTATTTT. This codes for CASSYASGRTDTQYF.